A selection of T cell receptor beta chains follows, all from one sample in a study of spatial heterogeneity in lung cancer. In TCRdb, the 5' RACE reads were re-called with MiXCR into one record per CDR3 protein. This sample yields several thousand distinct CDR3 sequences, of which 7.5% to 10% are seen a single time; 28% belongs to the top ten. The sample consisted of lung tumor tissue, taken at surgery. The receptors here all came from a male donor with early-stage non-small cell lung cancer. Each CDR3 is given with its conserved first and last residue. D genes are given only for firm matches. Not every row has a clone size; where given, it reads once, few, many or a size class.

clone size	J gene	D gene	V gene	CDR3 DNA	CDR3 protein
many	TRBJ2-7	.	TRBV30	TGTGCCTGCGAGGCAGGTACCTTCTACGAGCAGTACTTC	CACEAGTFYEQYF
medium-sized	TRBJ2-7	.	TRBV5-4	TGTGCCAGCAGCTTGCGTCCAGGCGGGGAGTACGAGCAGTACTTC	CASSLRPGGEYEQYF
many	TRBJ2-7	TRBD1	TRBV10-3	TGTGCCACGGGACAGCTCTACGAGCAGTACTTC	CATGQLYEQYF
medium-sized	TRBJ2-1	.	TRBV12-3/TRBV12-4	TGTGCCAGCAGTTTAGCCTTTGGTCATGTGGGCAATGAGCAGTTCTTC	CASSLAFGHVGNEQFF
.	TRBJ1-5	TRBD1	TRBV5-1	TGCGCCAGCAGCTTCTCAGGGGGCTTAGGTCAGCCCCAGCATTTT	CASSFSGGLGQPQHF
.	TRBJ2-5	.	TRBV7-9	TGTGCCAGCAGCCCCGTCGAGACCCAGTACTTC	CASSPVETQYF
.	TRBJ2-7	TRBD2	TRBV6-2/TRBV6-3	TGTGCCAGCAGGTGGACTAGCGGGGGGACCTACGAGCAGTACTTC	CASRWTSGGTYEQYF
few	TRBJ2-6	.	TRBV4-3	TGCGCCAGCAGCCAAGCACGGACAACCGGGGCCAACGTCCTGACTTTC	CASSQARTTGANVLTF
medium-sized	TRBJ2-5	TRBD1	TRBV7-8	TGTGCCAGCAGCTTATCGACAGGGGCAGAGACCCAGTACTTC	CASSLSTGAETQYF
.	TRBJ2-5	TRBD2	TRBV5-5	TGTGCCAGCAGCTTGAGCGGGGACCGCCAAGAGACCCAGTACTTC	CASSLSGDRQETQYF
medium-sized	TRBJ2-1	TRBD2	TRBV29-1	TGCAGCGTTGATTCGGGAGGGAACAATGAGCAGTTCTTC	CSVDSGGNNEQFF
medium-sized	TRBJ2-1	TRBD2	TRBV6-6	TGTGCCAGCAGTCCCCTAGTAGCGGGAGCTGGAAATGAGCAGTTCTTC	CASSPLVAGAGNEQFF
medium-sized	TRBJ1-6	.	TRBV20-1	TGCAGGGGAAGGGAAGTTTCACCCCTCCACTTT	CRGREVSPLHF
many	TRBJ1-3	.	TRBV4-1	TGCGCCAGCAGCCAAGGGGGCACGGGGGCTGGAAACACCATATATTTT	CASSQGGTGAGNTIYF
few	TRBJ1-1	.	TRBV7-8	TGTGCCAGCAGCATACCACACGGTCCTGAAGCTTTCTTT	CASSIPHGPEAFF
.	TRBJ1-1	.	TRBV3-1	TGTGCCAGCAGCCAAGAGTCCAGGGAAACTGAAGCTTTCTTT	CASSQESRETEAFF
.	TRBJ1-2	.	TRBV20-1	TGCAGTGCTAGTTCCAGGAACTATGGCTACACCTTC	CSASSRNYGYTF
many	TRBJ2-5	.	TRBV7-2	TGTGCCAGCAGCTTAGCCCGGGGTTCAGAGACCCAGTACTTC	CASSLARGSETQYF
many	TRBJ2-5	.	TRBV11-2	TGTGCCAGCAGCTCCCTGCTCCAAGAGACCCAGTACTTC	CASSSLLQETQYF
medium-sized	TRBJ2-1	TRBD2	TRBV20-1	TGCAGTGCTAGAGCGGGGGGAGACAATGAGCAGTTCTTC	CSARAGGDNEQFF
many	TRBJ2-3	TRBD2	TRBV5-4	TGTGCCAGCAGCCCGGGACTAGCGGGAGCCGGGGGCGATACGCAGTATTTT	CASSPGLAGAGGDTQYF
medium-sized	TRBJ2-1	.	TRBV10-3	TGTGCCATCAGCCAAACGCAAGTCGATGAGCAGTTCTTC	CAISQTQVDEQFF
medium-sized	TRBJ2-7	.	TRBV20-1	TGCAGTGCTAGTGGGGGCTCCTACGAGCAGTACTTC	CSASGGSYEQYF
.	TRBJ1-1	TRBD1	TRBV20-1	TGCAGTGCTATCCAGGGGGCGGTGAACACTGAAGCTTTCTTT	CSAIQGAVNTEAFF
medium-sized	TRBJ2-1	.	TRBV7-2	TGTGCCAGCAGCTTAGTCGCTGGTGACTTGCGCATGTTACATGAGCAGTTCTTC	CASSLVAGDLRMLHEQFF
medium-sized	TRBJ1-5	.	TRBV20-1	TGCAGTGCGTGGGACACACCATATAGCAATCAGCCCCAGCATTTT	CSAWDTPYSNQPQHF
many	TRBJ1-6	.	TRBV27	TGTGCCAGCAGTTCCTCGGGCGGCTCCTATAATTCACCCCTCCACTTT	CASSSSGGSYNSPLHF
.	TRBJ2-2	TRBD2	TRBV5-4	TGTGCCAGCAGCTTGGCCCGAGGATTAGCGGGGAGAAACACCGGGGAGCTGTTTTTT	CASSLARGLAGRNTGELFF
medium-sized	TRBJ2-7	TRBD1	TRBV7-2	TGTGCCAGCAGCGCCTCCCCGGACAGGGTTTACGAGCAGTACTTC	CASSASPDRVYEQYF
many	TRBJ2-5	TRBD2	TRBV27	TGTGCCAGCAGTCCGAGCGGGGAAGAAGAGACCCAGTACTTC	CASSPSGEEETQYF
medium-sized	TRBJ2-1	TRBD2	TRBV20-1	TGCAGTGCCCGAAGAGGTGCTAGCGGTACCCGAGATGAGCAGTTCTTC	CSARRGASGTRDEQFF
medium-sized	TRBJ2-1	TRBD2	TRBV6-2/TRBV6-3	TGTGCCAGCATCGCCGGGACTAGCTCCTACAATGAGCAGTTCTTC	CASIAGTSSYNEQFF
.	TRBJ2-1	TRBD2	TRBV5-1	TGCGCCAGCAGCTTGGCTAGCGGGGGGCTAATCTACAATGAGCAGTTCTTC	CASSLASGGLIYNEQFF
medium-sized	TRBJ2-3	.	TRBV29-1	TGCAGCGTTGCCCCGGGAGAAGTGACAGATACGCAGTATTTT	CSVAPGEVTDTQYF
large	TRBJ2-7	.	TRBV7-2	TGTGCCAGCAGCTTAGTAGTGATCCCCTACGAGCAGTACTTC	CASSLVVIPYEQYF
few	TRBJ1-6	.	TRBV20-1	TGCAGTGCTCGACAGGTTGCTAATTCACCCCTCCACTTT	CSARQVANSPLHF
medium-sized	TRBJ1-5	.	TRBV6-2/TRBV6-3	TGTGCCAGCAGGCGGGACAGCAATCAGCCCCAGCATTTT	CASRRDSNQPQHF
medium-sized	TRBJ2-1	.	TRBV11-2	TGTGCCAGCAGCCAAAGGCGGGACCCCAGGGATGAGCAGTTCTTC	CASSQRRDPRDEQFF
medium-sized	TRBJ1-2	TRBD1	TRBV23-1	TGCGCCAGCAGTCAATCGGGGACAGGGGGCTCGTATGGCTACACCTTC	CASSQSGTGGSYGYTF
few	TRBJ2-1	TRBD1	TRBV18	TGTGCCAGCTCACGGGACAGCTACAATGAGCAGTTCTTC	CASSRDSYNEQFF
medium-sized	TRBJ2-7	TRBD2	TRBV5-4	TGTGCCAGCAGACCGACTAGCGGGAGCTACGAGCAGTACTTC	CASRPTSGSYEQYF
medium-sized	TRBJ2-6	TRBD2	TRBV20-1	TGCAGTGCTAGCCAGCGGGAGGGCGTAAGGGCCAACGTCCTGACTTTC	CSASQREGVRANVLTF
medium-sized	TRBJ1-1	.	TRBV4-3	TGCGCCAGCAGCCAAGATGGGCAGGGTGGCACTGAAGCTTTCTTT	CASSQDGQGGTEAFF
medium-sized	TRBJ2-2	.	TRBV30	TGTGCCTGGAGTGTACTATCGGGGTACACCGGGGAGCTGTTTTTT	CAWSVLSGYTGELFF
medium-sized	TRBJ2-1	.	TRBV29-1	TGCAGCGTTGAAGAGGGTTGGTATAGCCGTGCCAATGAGCAGTTCTTC	CSVEEGWYSRANEQFF
few	TRBJ2-1	.	TRBV20-1	TGCAGTGCTAGGCTCCCCGGGGCCCCGGAGCAGTTCTTC	CSARLPGAPEQFF
many	TRBJ2-7	.	TRBV20-1	TGCAGTGCCGCGGAGGGGACGAGCTACGAGCAGTACTTC	CSAAEGTSYEQYF
medium-sized	TRBJ2-3	TRBD1	TRBV24-1	TGTGCCACCAGTGATCCGGACAGGGTTGCAGATACGCAGTATTTT	CATSDPDRVADTQYF
medium-sized	TRBJ2-1	TRBD2	TRBV20-1	TGCAGTGCTCCAGGACTAGCGGGAATGTACAATGAGCAGTTCTTC	CSAPGLAGMYNEQFF
medium-sized	TRBJ2-7	.	TRBV6-1	TGTGCCAGTTCCACAGGTTTTGAGGTGTCCGAGCAGTACTTC	CASSTGFEVSEQYF
.	TRBJ2-1	TRBD1	TRBV5-6	TGTGCCAGCAGCTTGGCGGTTTGGGACAGATACAATGAGCAGTTCTTC	CASSLAVWDRYNEQFF
medium-sized	TRBJ2-3	TRBD1	TRBV10-2	TGCGCCAGCAGAACAGGGGCTCATACGCAGTATTTT	CASRTGAHTQYF
medium-sized	TRBJ2-3	TRBD1	TRBV30	TGTGCCTGGATGCGGGGGACAGGGGTGTCAGATACGCAGTATTTT	CAWMRGTGVSDTQYF